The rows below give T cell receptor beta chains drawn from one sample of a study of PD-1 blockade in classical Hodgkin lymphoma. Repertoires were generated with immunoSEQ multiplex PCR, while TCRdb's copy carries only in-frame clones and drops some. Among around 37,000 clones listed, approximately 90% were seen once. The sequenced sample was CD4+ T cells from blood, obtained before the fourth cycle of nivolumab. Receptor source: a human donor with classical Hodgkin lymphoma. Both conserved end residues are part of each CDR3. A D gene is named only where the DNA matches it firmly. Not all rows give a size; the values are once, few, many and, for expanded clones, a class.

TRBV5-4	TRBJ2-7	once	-	TGTGCCAGCAGCTTGGGGCGGACAGCCTTCTACGAGCAGTACTTC	CASSLGRTAFYEQYF
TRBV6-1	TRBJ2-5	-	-	TGTGCCAGCGGGGCACGGCGGGAGACCCAGTACTTC	CASGARRETQYF
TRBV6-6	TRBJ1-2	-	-	TGTGCCAGCAGTTACATAGGGCTTTCCCAATATGGCTACACCTTC	CASSYIGLSQYGYTF
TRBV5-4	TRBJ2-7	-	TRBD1	TGTGCCAGCAGCCCAGGACAGGGCCGCGACGAGCAGTACTTC	CASSPGQGRDEQYF
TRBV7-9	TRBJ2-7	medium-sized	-	TGTGCCAGCAGCTCGTTGACAGGCTCCGAGCAGTACTTC	CASSSLTGSEQYF
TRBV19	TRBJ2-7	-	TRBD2	TGTGCCAGTAGTACCCACTTGGGTAGCGGGAGACGGGGCGAGCAGTACTTC	CASSTHLGSGRRGEQYF
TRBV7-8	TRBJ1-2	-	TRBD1	TGTGCCAGCAGCTTAGTTAGGGGACAGGGAGACGGCGGCTACACCTTC	CASSLVRGQGDGGYTF
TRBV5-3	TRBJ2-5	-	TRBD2	TGTGCCAGAAGCACGGGACTAGCGAAAGAGACCCAGTACTTC	CARSTGLAKETQYF
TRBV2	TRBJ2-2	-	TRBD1	TGTGCCAGCAGCCGACAGGGGCGGTTCACCGGGGAGCTGTTTTTT	CASSRQGRFTGELFF
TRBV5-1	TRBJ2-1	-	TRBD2	TGCGCCAGCAGCCACGCGGGACTAGCGGGCCCAAATGAGCAGTTCTTC	CASSHAGLAGPNEQFF
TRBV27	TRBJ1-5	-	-	TGTGCCAGCAGTCCCCGCCAGGGTGGGCCCCAGCATTTT	CASSPRQGGPQHF
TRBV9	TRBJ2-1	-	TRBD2	TGTGCCAGCAGCAAGACTAGCGGTTACAATGAGCAGTTCTTC	CASSKTSGYNEQFF
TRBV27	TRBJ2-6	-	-	TGTGCCAGCAGGCGGGACAGTCTGAACTCTGGGGCCAACGTCCTGACTTTC	CASRRDSLNSGANVLTF
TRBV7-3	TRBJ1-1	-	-	TGTGCCAGCAGCTTTTCCAGGGACGCTGAAGCTTTCTTT	CASSFSRDAEAFF
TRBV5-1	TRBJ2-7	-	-	TGCGCCAGCAGAGAACAGGATTCCTACGAGCAGTACTTC	CASREQDSYEQYF
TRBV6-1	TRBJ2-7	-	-	TGTGCCAGCAGTGAACAAGACCGAGCGGTGGGACTTCGGTACTTC	CASSEQDRAVGLRYF
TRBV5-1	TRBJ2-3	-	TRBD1	TGCGCCAGCAGCGCGATTTTTGGACAGGGGCAGTATTTT	CASSAIFGQGQYF
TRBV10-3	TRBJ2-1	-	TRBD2	TGTGCCATCTCTGCTCGGCGGGAGAATGCCAATGAGCAGTTCTTC	CAISARRENANEQFF
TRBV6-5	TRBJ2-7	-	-	TGTGCCAGCAGTTACTCCCTCCCCCCCCACGAGCAGTACTTC	CASSYSLPPHEQYF
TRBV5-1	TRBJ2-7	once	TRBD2	TGCGCCAGCAGCTTGAGGCTTAGCGGGATGTACGAGCAGTACTTC	CASSLRLSGMYEQYF
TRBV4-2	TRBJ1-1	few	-	TGTGCCAGCAGCCAAGATGGGGCCCAAGAGGCTTTCTTT	CASSQDGAQEAFF
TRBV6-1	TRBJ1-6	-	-	TGTGCCAGCGGGGCGGTGGCCTCATATAATTCACCCCTCCACTTT	CASGAVASYNSPLHF
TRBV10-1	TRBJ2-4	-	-	TGCGCCAGCAGTGAGTCGGGTGGTGGAGCCAAAAACATTCAGTACTTC	CASSESGGGAKNIQYF
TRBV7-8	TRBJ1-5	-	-	TGTGCCAGCAGCTTAGGGACAGTAGTCTACAGCAATCAGCCCCAGCATTTT	CASSLGTVVYSNQPQHF
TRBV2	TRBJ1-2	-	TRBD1	TGTGCCAGCAGTGGGGACAGTGCTAACTATGGCTACACCTTC	CASSGDSANYGYTF
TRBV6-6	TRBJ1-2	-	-	TGTGCCAGCACCTCCACGGGGTATGGCTACACCTTC	CASTSTGYGYTF
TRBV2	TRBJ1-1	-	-	TGTGCCAGCAGTTGGGAAGGGAACACTGAAGCTTTCTTT	CASSWEGNTEAFF
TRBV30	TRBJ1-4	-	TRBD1	TGTGCCTGGAAAGCCGTGGGACAGACGGGGGAAAAACTGTTTTTT	CAWKAVGQTGEKLFF
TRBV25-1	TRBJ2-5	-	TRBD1	TGTGCCAGCAGTTCCAGGACAGGGGGAAAAGAGACCCAGTACTTC	CASSSRTGGKETQYF
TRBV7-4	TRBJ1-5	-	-	TGTGCCAGCAGCTCGACGGGTGGGAATAGCAATCAGCCCCAGCATTTT	CASSSTGGNSNQPQHF
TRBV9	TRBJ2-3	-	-	TGTGCCAGCAGCGTAGAAGGACAGCCAAGCACAGATACGCAGTATTTT	CASSVEGQPSTDTQYF
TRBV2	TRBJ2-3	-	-	TGTGCCAGCAGTGCCTTAGCGTCTAGCACAGATACGCAGTATTTT	CASSALASSTDTQYF
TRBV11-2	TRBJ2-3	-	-	TGTGCCAGCAGCTTAGATGAGGCTCTCACAGATACGCAGTATTTT	CASSLDEALTDTQYF
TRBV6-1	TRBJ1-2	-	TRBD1	TGTGCCAGCAGTGAACCGGGGGACAGGGACACCTTC	CASSEPGDRDTF
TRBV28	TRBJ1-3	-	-	TGTGCCAGCAGTAAAGAGTACTCTGGAAACACCATATATTTT	CASSKEYSGNTIYF
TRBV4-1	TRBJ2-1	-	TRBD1	TGCGCCAGCAGCCTGCAGGACAGGGGTTCCAATGAGCAGTTCTTC	CASSLQDRGSNEQFF
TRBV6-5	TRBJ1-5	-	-	TGTGCCAGCAGTTGGAGTAGCAATCAGCCCCAGCATTTT	CASSWSSNQPQHF
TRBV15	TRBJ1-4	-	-	TGTGCCACCAGCAGTGGATGGGAAAAACTGTTTTTT	CATSSGWEKLFF
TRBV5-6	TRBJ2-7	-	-	TGTGCCAGCAGCTTGGACATCCTGGCCTACGAGCAGTACTTC	CASSLDILAYEQYF
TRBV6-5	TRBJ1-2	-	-	TGTGCCACCTCATACAGGGACAACTATGGCTACACCTTC	CATSYRDNYGYTF
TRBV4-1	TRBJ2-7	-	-	TGCGCCAGCAGCCTTCTAACTGGGGGGCCCCGTTACGAGCAGTACTTC	CASSLLTGGPRYEQYF
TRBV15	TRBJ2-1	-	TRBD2	TGTGCCACCAGCGCGCCAGGACTAGCGGCAAATGAGCAGTTCTTC	CATSAPGLAANEQFF
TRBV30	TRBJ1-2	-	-	TGTGCCTGGAGTTTAGGGGGGGGGTTGGATGGCTACACCTTC	CAWSLGGGLDGYTF
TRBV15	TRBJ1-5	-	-	TGTGCCACCAGCAGAGGTTTATGGTCTGGCTATTATAGCAATCAGCCCCAGCATTTT	CATSRGLWSGYYSNQPQHF
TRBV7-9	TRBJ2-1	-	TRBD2	TGTGCCAGCAGCTTAGGCGGACTAGCGGGAGGTGGGTTCTTC	CASSLGGLAGGGFF
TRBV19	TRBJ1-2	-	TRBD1	TGTGCCAGTTGCGACAGGGGATATGGCTACACCTTC	CASCDRGYGYTF
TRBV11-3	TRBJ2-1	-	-	TGTGCCAGCAGCGCAGGCCAGGGTACAAATGAGCAGTTCTTC	CASSAGQGTNEQFF
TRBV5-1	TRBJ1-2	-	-	TGCGCCAGCAGCCCCGGAGGGGGGTTCGGCTATGGCTACACCTTC	CASSPGGGFGYGYTF
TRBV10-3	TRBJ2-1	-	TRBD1	TGTGCCATCAGTGTCTACACGACAGGGTACAATGAGCAGTTCTTC	CAISVYTTGYNEQFF
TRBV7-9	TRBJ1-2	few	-	TGTGCCAGCAGCTCCGACATCCATGGCTACACCTTC	CASSSDIHGYTF
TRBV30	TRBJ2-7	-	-	TGTGCCTGGAGGAACCGGGGGCGTAATCTCTACGAGCAGTACTTC	CAWRNRGRNLYEQYF
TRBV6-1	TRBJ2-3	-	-	TGTGCCAGCAGTGAATACGTAGCGGCTAGCACAGATACGCAGTATTTT	CASSEYVAASTDTQYF
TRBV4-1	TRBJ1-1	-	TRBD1	TGCGCCAGCAGCCAAGATTCCGGGCGACAGGGGGGGATGAACACTGAAGCTTTCTTT	CASSQDSGRQGGMNTEAFF
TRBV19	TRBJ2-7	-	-	TGTGCCAGTAGCTTGGAAGCCCAGAGCTCCTACGAGCAGTACTTC	CASSLEAQSSYEQYF
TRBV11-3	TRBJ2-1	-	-	TGTGCCAGCAGCTTATCGAAAGGGAATGAGCAGTTCTTC	CASSLSKGNEQFF
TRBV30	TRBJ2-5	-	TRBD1	TGTGCCTGGAGTGGGGACAGGGGGTCCCAAGAGACCCAGTACTTC	CAWSGDRGSQETQYF
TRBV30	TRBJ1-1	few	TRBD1	TGTGCCTGGTCGACAGGGGTATCTACTGAAGCTTTCTTT	CAWSTGVSTEAFF